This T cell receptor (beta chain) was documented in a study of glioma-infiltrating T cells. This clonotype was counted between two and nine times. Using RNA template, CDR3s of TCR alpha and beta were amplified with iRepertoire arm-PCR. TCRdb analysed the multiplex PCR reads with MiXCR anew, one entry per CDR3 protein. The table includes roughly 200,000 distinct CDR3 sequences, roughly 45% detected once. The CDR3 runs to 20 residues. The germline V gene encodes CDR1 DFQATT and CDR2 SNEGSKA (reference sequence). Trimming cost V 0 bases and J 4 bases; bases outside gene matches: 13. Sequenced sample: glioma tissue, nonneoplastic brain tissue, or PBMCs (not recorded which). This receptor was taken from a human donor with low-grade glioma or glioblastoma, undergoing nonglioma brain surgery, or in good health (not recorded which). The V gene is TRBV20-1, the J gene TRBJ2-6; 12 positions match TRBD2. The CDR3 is CSARDSRRLAGALGANVLTF. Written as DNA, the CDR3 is TGCAGTGCTAGAGATAGTAGGAGACTAGCGGGAGCTCTGGGGGCCAACGTCCTGACTTTC.